Listed below are T cell receptor beta chains from one sample, sequenced in a study of cytomegalovirus exposure and HLA in healthy donors. The data were produced by immunoSEQ multiplex PCR, yet TCRdb's version contains in-frame clones alone and is incomplete. The table records 100,000 or so clones, around three quarters of them present only once. Source material: PBMCs. These receptors were collected from a female donor in good health and CMV-seropositive. The CDR3 runs from the conserved cysteine through the conserved F or W. A D gene is named only where the DNA matches it firmly. Clone size is shown for a subset of rows, as once, few, many or a class of expanded clone.

CDR3 | DNA | J | V | size | D
CASSLSPGADTQYF | TGTGCCAGCAGCTTATCTCCGGGAGCAGATACGCAGTATTTT | TRBJ2-3 | TRBV7-7 | - | -
CASREQGLAGELFF | TGTGCCAGCAGGGAACAGGGTTTAGCCGGGGAGCTGTTTTTT | TRBJ2-2 | TRBV25-1 | - | -
CASRTGYSGNTIYF | TGTGCCAGCAGGACGGGATACTCTGGAAACACCATATATTTT | TRBJ1-3 | TRBV6-5 | - | -
CAWRWGRGNYGYTF | TGTGCCTGGAGGTGGGGCAGGGGCAACTATGGCTACACCTTC | TRBJ1-2 | TRBV30 | few | -
CASSLLATGIDTQYF | TGTGCCAGCAGTCTACTCGCCACAGGGATTGATACGCAGTATTTT | TRBJ2-3 | TRBV6-6 | few | -
CAIRAGFTDTQYF | TGTGCCATCAGAGCGGGGTTCACAGATACGCAGTATTTT | TRBJ2-3 | TRBV10-3 | few | TRBD2
CASSSGLGGPHTQYF | TGTGCCAGCAGCAGCGGACTAGGAGGCCCTCATACGCAGTATTTT | TRBJ2-3 | TRBV14 | - | TRBD2
CASSGRAPYEQYF | TGTGCCAGCAGCGGGAGGGCCCCCTACGAGCAGTACTTC | TRBJ2-7 | TRBV19 | - | TRBD2
CASSLGSPDTQYF | TGTGCCAGCAGCTTAGGCAGTCCAGATACGCAGTATTTT | TRBJ2-3 | TRBV7-6 | - | -
CASSLPRAVGTDTQYF | TGTGCCAGCTCACTGCCCAGGGCGGTCGGCACAGATACGCAGTATTTT | TRBJ2-3 | TRBV18 | once | -
CASSSTTSGVGETQYF | TGTGCCAGCAGCTCCACGACTAGCGGGGTCGGGGAGACCCAGTACTTC | TRBJ2-5 | TRBV5-5 | - | TRBD2